This T cell receptor beta chain came from a study of human T cells and chemical hapten exposure. Study-wide context: Per-sample variation in TCR yield stemmed mainly from small pooled library volume differences. Study results and caveats: TCRs at a frequency above 1 in 1000 stayed unchanged with DPC sensitization.

Sample time point: healthy volunteer bleed at 2 weeks. Extraction of total RNA was performed on unfractionated whole blood. The library put unique molecular identifiers onto individual cDNA molecules. TCRdb used MiXCR to reprocess the RACE reads, holding one entry per CDR3 protein. The sample carries roughly 130,000 distinct CDR3 sequences, approximately 9.5% recorded once. V was pared by 4 bases and J by 0 bases, with 13 bases between. The germline V gene has CDR1 SGHRS and CDR2 YFSETQ. The CDR3 runs 15 residues. This clonotype was recorded a few times. The antigen remains unidentified. The chain carries TRBV5-1 and TRBJ1-1, with a possible D match to TRBD1 (5 bases). This clonotype was sampled from a male donor in good health. Some clones in this sample may be carry-over from other donors' samples. The sample taken for sequencing was whole blood. CDR3 sequence (DNA): TGCGCCAGCAGCCCCAGTGAGGGGATGAACACTGAAGCTTTCTTT. Its protein is CASSPSEGMNTEAFF.